Below are 27 T cell receptor beta chains sequenced from a single sample in a study of shared clonotypes between healthy human individuals. Generated by immunoSEQ multiplex PCR, the TCRdb table keeps only in-frame clones and is missing some. The sample lists over a million clones, around 97% occurring once. Specimen: naive CD4+ T cells sorted from blood. The subset was: CD45RA+ positively selected. The receptor set was obtained from a man aged 30 to 39 in good health.

CDR3: CAWRGTLNQPQHF. The CDR3 nucleotides read TGTGCCTGGAGAGGGACACTAAATCAGCCCCAGCATTTT. This chain connects TRBV30 to TRBJ1-5; possible D gene TRBD1, 6 bases. Germline V CDR1 and CDR2: GTSNPN, SVGIG (reference sequence). The CDR3 has 13 residues. The V gene lost 3 bases and the J gene lost 4 bases, with 10 bases spanning the gap.

DNA for the CDR3: TGTGCCAGTAGTATGGGACAGGCACTTAATCAGCCCCAGCATTTT. Its protein is CASSMGQALNQPQHF. The V call is TRBV19, the J call TRBJ1-5, with 8 bases fitting TRBD1. Germline values: CDR1 LNHDA, CDR2 SQIVND (reference sequence). The J segment lost 4 bases and the V segment lost 3 bases, leaving 5 bases of the junction unmatched. This CDR3 has 15 amino acids.

V usage is TRBV14 and J usage is TRBJ2-7, with D tentatively TRBD1 (6 bases). The germline CDR1 and CDR2 sequences are SGHDN and FVKESK. Trimming removed 1 base at V and 1 base at J, with 17 bases between. This CDR3 has 17 residues. The CDR3 spells CASSQGLLRDTSYEQYF. The CDR3 nucleotides read TGTGCCAGCAGCCAAGGGTTGTTACGGGACACATCCTACGAGCAGTACTTC.

For this clone: Different DNA sequences within this sample yield the same CDR3. The V call is TRBV9, the J call TRBJ1-2; D is ambiguous. Germline assignment: CDR1 SGDLS and CDR2 YYNGEE. This CDR3 is built from 13 residues. Trimming removed 0 bases at V and 2 bases at J, with 5 bases between. The CDR3, as DNA: TGTGCCAGCAGCGTAGTGGGAAACTATGGCTACACCTTC. Translating gives CASSVVGNYGYTF.

J is TRBJ1-1 and V is TRBV14; D call uncertain. V gave up 2 bases and J gave up 2 bases, with 6 bases separating them. Germline V CDR1 and CDR2: SGHDN, FVKESK. CDR3 size: 13 residues. The CDR3: CASSQSFNTEAFF. DNA of the CDR3: TGTGCCAGCAGCCAAAGCTTCAACACTGAAGCTTTCTTT.

V usage is TRBV2 and J usage is TRBJ1-4; D is possibly TRBD1 (5 bases). Germline-derived CDR1 and CDR2 are SNHLY and FYNNEI. The V and J ends lost 8 bases and 7 bases respectively, with 11 bases between them. The CDR3 has 12 amino acids. CDR3 region: CASGQGGEKLFF. CDR3 nucleotides: TGTGCCAGCGGGCAGGGCGGTGAAAAACTGTTTTTT.

This chain joins TRBV7-6 and TRBJ2-7; no firm D call. Germline-derived CDR1 and CDR2 are SGHVS and FNYEAQ. V was pared by 2 bases and J by 5 bases, with 4 bases between. CDR3 size: 11 residues. CDR3 bases: TGTGCCAGCAGCTTAAACAACGAGCAGTACTTC. Translating gives CASSLNNEQYF.

In nucleotides, the CDR3 is TGTGCCAGCAGCCAGGGAATCCAAGAGACCCAGTACTTC. Amino acid sequence: CASSQGIQETQYF. The chain couples TRBV7-3 to TRBJ2-5, with TRBD1 as a possible D gene (5 bases). This CDR3 has 13 amino acids. The V end was cut by 5 bases, the J end by 1 base, with 8 bases between. Per the germline V gene, CDR1 is SGHTA and CDR2 is FQGTGA.

V usage is TRBV5-1 and J usage is TRBJ2-7; TRBD1 matches 8 bases. Germline loops: CDR1 SGHRS, CDR2 YFSETQ. J lost 6 bases, V lost 3 bases, and 8 bases had no gene match. The CDR3 is 14 amino acids. CDR3 sequence: CASSSGQGNGEQYF. The CDR3 nucleotides read TGCGCCAGCAGCTCCGGACAGGGCAATGGCGAGCAGTACTTC.

This clone was observed a single time. V usage is TRBV6-5 and J usage is TRBJ2-6; D gene unclear. The length of the CDR3 is 15 residues. Trimming removed 2 bases at V and 3 bases at J, with 8 bases between. The germline V gene encodes CDR1 MNHEY and CDR2 SVGAGI. The CDR3 nucleotides read TGTGCCAGCAGTTACGAATGGCGTGGGGCCAACGTCCTGACTTTC. It specifies CASSYEWRGANVLTF.

The rearrangement joins TRBV27 to TRBJ1-2; D ambiguous. The V gene's germline CDR1 is MNHEY and CDR2 SMNVEV (reference sequence). Trimming shortened V by 6 bases and J by 7 bases, and 15 bases separated the two germline ends. The CDR3 contains 13 residues. This chain's CDR3 is CASRKTNTGGYTF. The CDR3 DNA is TGTGCCAGCAGGAAGACTAACACGGGTGGCTACACCTTC.

The chain employs TRBV14 and TRBJ1-1; D is ambiguous. Trimming removed 1 base from V and 3 bases from J, with 9 bases in between. This CDR3 comprises 14 residues. The germline V gene has CDR1 SGHDN and CDR2 FVKESK. Here the CDR3 reads CASSQARAYTEAFF. The CDR3 nucleotides read TGTGCCAGCAGCCAAGCTCGGGCCTACACTGAAGCTTTCTTT.

The chain links TRBV10-3 to TRBJ2-1; 8 bases fit TRBD2. The ends lost 5 bases at V and 13 bases at J; junction bases unmatched: 7. The CDR3 totals 12 residues. The germline CDR1 and CDR2 sequences are ENHRY and SYGVKD. The DNA of the CDR3 is TGTGCCATCAGTAAAGCGGGAGTGGATCAGTTCTTC. Protein: CAISKAGVDQFF.

With respect to this clone: At the DNA level, this CDR3 is encoded by other sequences in the same sample as well. V is TRBV5-1 and J is TRBJ2-3; TRBD1 agrees at 9 bases. This CDR3 is 17 amino acids long. V lost 0 bases to trimming and J lost 0 bases; unmatched junction nucleotides: 5. Germline V gene lookup returns CDR1 SGHRS and CDR2 YFSETQ. The CDR3 reads CASSLAGGTGSTDTQYF. DNA for the CDR3: TGCGCCAGCAGCTTGGCTGGCGGGACAGGGAGCACAGATACGCAGTATTTT.

To note about this clone: This sample also contains other DNA sequences that code for the same CDR3. The V call is TRBV6-5, the J call TRBJ2-1; D not resolved. The CDR3 is 14 residues long. The V gene lost 0 bases and the J gene lost 5 bases, with 8 bases spanning the gap. In germline, CDR1 is MNHEY, CDR2 SVGAGI. As DNA, the CDR3 is TGTGCCAGCAGTTACTCGCGAGGCGACAATGAGCAGTTCTTC. This gives the protein CASSYSRGDNEQFF.

V and J are TRBV15 and TRBJ1-2; no definite D call. The V and J ends lost 5 bases and 2 bases respectively, with 12 bases between them. CDR3 size: 14 residues. The germline V gene encodes CDR1 LNHNV and CDR2 YYDKDF (reference sequence). The CDR3 DNA is TGTGCCACCAGCCTACCGGGATTCAACTATGGCTACACCTTC. This translates into CATSLPGFNYGYTF.

The chain uses TRBV18 and TRBJ1-2; possibly TRBD1 for D (5 bases). This CDR3 has 15 amino acids. Germline CDR1 KGHSH, CDR2 LQKENI. V lost 2 bases to trimming and J lost 3 bases, with 13 bases between them. The CDR3 is CASSPEQGFYYGYTF. CDR3 in DNA: TGTGCCAGCTCACCAGAGCAGGGTTTCTACTATGGCTACACCTTC.

As regards this clone: The sample carries other DNA sequences with the same CDR3. The V and J genes are TRBV7-2 and TRBJ2-7, with 9 bases identical to TRBD2. After removal of 2 bases from V and 6 bases from J, the junction contained 14 bases not matched to a gene. The V gene's germline CDR1 is SGHTA and CDR2 FQGNSA. This CDR3 contains 17 residues. The CDR3 DNA reads as TGTGCCAGCAGCTTAAGTTCTGGCGGGAGGGAAGGTATCGAGCAGTACTTC. This encodes CASSLSSGGREGIEQYF.

The chain carries TRBV28 and TRBJ2-4, with D maybe TRBD1 (7 bases). With 7 bases removed from V and 7 bases from J, the gap between germline ends came to 14 bases. There are 13 residues in the CDR3. Germline CDR1 is MDHEN and CDR2 is SYDVKM. The CDR3 coding sequence is TGTGCCAGCAAGATACAGGGGAGGAACATTCAGTACTTC. Translating it yields CASKIQGRNIQYF.

The V and J genes are TRBV9 and TRBJ1-2; D unresolved. Looked up from germline, CDR1 is SGDLS and CDR2 is YYNGEE. V was trimmed by 4 bases and J by 8 bases, leaving 15 bases between them. The CDR3 length is 13 residues. This chain's CDR3 is CASSPGGMVGYTF. The CDR3 region has the DNA TGTGCCAGCAGCCCTGGAGGGATGGTCGGCTACACCTTC.

The chain uses TRBV6-1 and TRBJ2-7; unclear D gene. Looked up from germline, CDR1 is MNHNS and CDR2 is SASEGT. Trimming shortened V by 3 bases and J by 7 bases, and 10 bases separated the two germline ends. CDR3 length: 12 amino acids. The CDR3 coding sequence is TGTGCCAGCAGTGAGGTTAGCCAGGAGCAGTACTTC. It specifies CASSEVSQEQYF.

As to this clone: The sample holds other DNA sequences that translate to the same CDR3. V gene TRBV5-1 combines with J gene TRBJ2-5, with 8 bases aligning to TRBD1. Germline-derived CDR1 and CDR2 are SGHRS and YFSETQ. This CDR3 comprises 14 residues. The V segment lost 3 bases and the J segment 2 bases; nucleotides outside the gene matches: 3. The CDR3 reads CASSWGTGQETQYF. The DNA for the CDR3 is TGCGCCAGCAGCTGGGGGACAGGTCAAGAGACCCAGTACTTC.

The V and J genes are TRBV18 and TRBJ1-4, with 7 positions matching TRBD1. The CDR3 has 14 residues. Germline V CDR1 and CDR2: KGHSH, LQKENI. Unmatched junction bases numbered 7, after V lost 6 bases and J lost 6 bases. In DNA form, the CDR3 reads TGTGCCAGCTCCTCAAAAGGGGGCGATGAAAAACTGTTTTTT. It yields the protein CASSSKGGDEKLFF.

The J gene is TRBJ2-1, the V gene TRBV19, with D tentatively TRBD1 (5 bases). Trimming cost V 9 bases and J 10 bases, with 13 bases left between them. The length of the CDR3 is 11 residues. Looked up from germline, CDR1 is LNHDA and CDR2 is SQIVND (reference sequence). CDR3 coding DNA: TGTGCCAGCTCCTGGGGCGGAGAGCAGTTCTTC. Translating it yields CASSWGGEQFF.

V is TRBV20-1 and J is TRBJ2-5, with D perhaps TRBD1 (5 bases). CDR1 is DFQATT and CDR2 is SNEGSKA in the germline V gene (reference sequence). This CDR3 contains 11 residues. V lost 5 bases and J lost 3, with 7 bases in between. DNA for the CDR3: TGCAGTGCTTCGACAGAAGAGACCCAGTACTTC. It translates to CSASTEETQYF.

The V call is TRBV19, the J call TRBJ2-3; possible D gene TRBD1, 7 bases. The germline CDR1 and CDR2 sequences are LNHDA and SQIVND (reference sequence). Trimming removed 9 bases at V and 4 bases at J, with 14 bases between. CDR3 length: 13 residues. The CDR3 DNA follows: TGTGCCAGCCTCCCCAGGGGGGCAGATACGCAGTATTTT. This gives the protein CASLPRGADTQYF.

V is TRBV10-3 and J is TRBJ2-7, with TRBD2 matching over 7 bases. The V gene end was trimmed by 10 bases and the J gene end by 0 bases; junction bases not matched to a gene: 6. Germline V gene lookup returns CDR1 ENHRY and CDR2 SYGVKD. This CDR3 has 13 residues. CDR3 sequence: CATRTGGSYEQYF. The CDR3 DNA follows: TGTGCCACCCGTACGGGAGGCTCCTACGAGCAGTACTTC.